This entry features one TCR beta chain sequence. Its specificity is not known. J gave up 2 bases and V 3 bases, and 2 bases lay outside the gene matches. Germline V gene lookup returns CDR1 SGHNT and CDR2 YENEEA. The CDR3 contains 15 residues. The sample originates from a study of T-cell memory formation after mild COVID-19. Findings and caveats of the study: Later expanders leaned CD4+, whereas day 15 to 85 contracting clones were balanced CD4/CD8. Of the contracting clones, CD4+ ones lay mainly in CM and EM, and CD8+ ones in EMRA.

TCRdb reprocessed the 5' RACE reads with MiXCR, giving one entry per CDR3 protein. The sample records hundreds of thousands of distinct CDR3 sequences, 18% being singletons. The V gene is TRBV11-3, the J gene TRBJ2-1, with 9 bases identical to TRBD1. This TCR was sampled from an adult woman who had mild COVID-19 (a few samples of this study predate the infection). Cell type and time point are not known. The sample taken for sequencing was PBMCs or a T cell subset sorted from them (not recorded which). The CDR3 DNA sequence: TGTGCCAGCAGCTTCGGGACAGGGACCTACAATGAGCAGTTCTTC. This encodes CASSFGTGTYNEQFF.